A single sample gave rise to the 12 T cell receptor beta chains below, sequenced in a study of OX40 agonist ivuxolimab in advanced cancers. Here immunoSEQ multiplex PCR was the method, and the copy in TCRdb shows in-frame clones only, minus some. The data hold 77,000 or so clones, with 87% observed a single time. Material: CD4+ or CD8+ T cells sorted from blood, obtained in a trial of the OX40 agonist ivuxolimab. Every receptor here comes from an adult with an advanced solid tumor such as melanoma, head and neck, liver or kidney cancer.

This clone was detected only once. The rearrangement links TRBV6-1 to TRBJ1-1; weak D call: TRBD1 (6 bases). V was clipped by 5 bases and J by 7 bases, with 14 bases between them. The V gene's germline CDR1 is MNHNS and CDR2 SASEGT. The CDR3 runs to 13 residues. For the CDR3, the DNA is TGTGCCAGCAGTATCGAACGACAGGTTGAAGCTTTCTTT. This translates into CASSIERQVEAFF.

The chain couples TRBV7-3 to TRBJ2-1, with TRBD1 matching over 7 bases. The CDR3 runs 15 residues. Germline V gene sequence: CDR1 SGHTA, CDR2 FQGTGA. J gave up 0 bases and V 4 bases, and 3 bases lay outside the gene matches. CDR3 DNA: TGTGCCAGCAGCTCCGGACAGGTCTCCTACAATGAGCAGTTCTTC. It specifies CASSSGQVSYNEQFF.

CDR3: CSVEDRSSGNTIYF. Here the CDR3 DNA reads TGCAGCGTTGAAGATCGAAGCTCTGGAAACACCATATATTTT. This sequence joins TRBV29-1 and TRBJ1-3, with D unresolved. V lost 0 bases to trimming and J lost 0 bases, with 6 bases between them. The CDR3 consists of 14 residues. Germline V CDR1 and CDR2: SQVTM, ANQGSEA.

The gene calls are TRBV12-5 and TRBJ2-7; TRBD1 matches 10 bases. This CDR3 has 17 amino acids. Germline-derived CDR1 and CDR2 are LGHNT and FRNRAP. The V and J ends lost 0 bases and 1 base, in that order; junction bases with no gene match: 6. The CDR3 loop reads CASGLVLGDRGSYEQYF. The CDR3 DNA sequence: TGTGCTAGTGGTTTGGTACTCGGGGACAGGGGATCCTACGAGCAGTACTTC.

The V and J genes are TRBV27 and TRBJ1-2, with D unclear. The CDR3 is 13 residues long. Germline V gives CDR1 MNHEY, CDR2 SMNVEV (reference sequence). V shed 6 bases and J shed 4 bases, with 12 bases lying between them. CDR3 in DNA: TGTGCCAGCAGCTACTCGGGTGGCTATGGCTACACCTTC. Amino acids: CASSYSGGYGYTF.

V and J are TRBV7-8 and TRBJ2-7; D possibly matches TRBD1 or TRBD2 (5 bases each). This CDR3 comprises 14 residues. Germline assignment: CDR1 SGHVS and CDR2 FQNEAQ. V was trimmed by 6 bases and J by 2 bases, leaving 14 bases between them. The CDR3 reads CASSAGTATYEQYF. CDR3 sequence (DNA): TGTGCCAGCAGTGCCGGGACCGCTACCTACGAGCAGTACTTC.

This chain uses TRBV5-5 with TRBJ1-5; 8 bases map to TRBD1. The CDR3 spans 14 residues. Germline CDR1 reads SGHKS; CDR2 reads YYEKEE (reference sequence). Trimming removed 4 bases from V and 6 bases from J; junction bases left unmatched: 6. The CDR3 DNA is TGTGCCAGCAGCCCGACAGGGGAAGGTCAGCCCCAGCATTTT. It codes for CASSPTGEGQPQHF.

This chain links TRBV18 with TRBJ1-1, with D perhaps matching TRBD1 (6 bases). Germline V gives CDR1 KGHSH, CDR2 LQKENI. V lost 2 bases and J 2 bases, leaving 12 bases between the germline ends. The CDR3 totals 15 residues. The CDR3 here is CASSPEDRVNTEAFF. CDR3 in DNA: TGTGCCAGCTCACCAGAGGACAGAGTCAACACTGAAGCTTTCTTT. Based on the CDR3 plus reference TRBV18 and TRBJ1-1, the full variable domain is NAGVMQNPRHLVRRRGQEARLRCSPMKGHSHVYWYRQLPEEGLKFMVYLQKENIIDESGMPKERFSAEFPKEGPSILRIQQVVRGDSAAYFCASSPEDRVNTEAFFGQGTRLTVV.

This chain connects TRBV5-5 to TRBJ2-7; D call uncertain. The V end was cut by 7 bases, the J end by 2 bases, with 16 bases between. CDR3 size: 14 residues. Per germline, CDR1 SGHKS and CDR2 YYEKEE (reference sequence). The CDR3 is CASGAGLVAYEQYF. The CDR3 nucleotides are TGTGCCAGCGGTGCCGGCCTAGTAGCCTACGAGCAGTACTTC.

The V and J genes are TRBV5-4 and TRBJ1-2; D might be TRBD1 (6 bases). Per germline, CDR1 SGHNT and CDR2 YYREEE (reference sequence). The germline V and J ends were trimmed by 0 bases and 8 bases, with 14 bases remaining between them. This CDR3 comprises 14 residues. CDR3 in amino acids: CASSLVLGAKGYTF. In DNA form, the CDR3 reads TGTGCCAGCAGCTTGGTGCTGGGGGCGAAGGGCTACACCTTC.

The chain couples TRBV27 to TRBJ2-7, with 10 nucleotides matching TRBD1. Germline loops: CDR1 MNHEY, CDR2 SMNVEV (reference sequence). CDR3 length: 16 residues. After removal of 5 bases from V and 3 bases from J, the junction contained 10 bases not matched to a gene. The CDR3 loop is CASSPLGQGNYYEQYF. DNA for the CDR3: TGTGCCAGCAGTCCGCTGGGACAGGGGAACTACTACGAGCAGTACTTC.

The J gene is TRBJ2-3, the V gene TRBV27; no reliable D call. This CDR3 region has 13 residues. V was trimmed by 6 bases and J by 4 bases, leaving 11 bases between them. Germline CDR1 is MNHEY and CDR2 is SMNVEV (reference sequence). CDR3 in amino acids: CASRRVGSDTQYF. CDR3 coding DNA: TGTGCCAGCAGAAGAGTCGGGTCAGATACGCAGTATTTT.